The 24 T cell receptor beta chains reported below all come from one sample, sequenced in a study of cytomegalovirus exposure and HLA in healthy donors. The PCR ran on 60 Vbeta and 13 Jbeta primers. Profiled with immunoSEQ multiplex PCR; TCRdb holds only in-frame clones, not every one. Among some 130,000 clones listed, approximately 80% were seen once. Sequencing used PBMCs. These receptors were collected from a man aged 30 to 45 in good health and CMV-seronegative.

This clone was seen only a few times. The chain employs TRBV5-4 and TRBJ2-7; 7 positions agree with TRBD1. With V trimmed by 4 bases and J by 5 bases, 9 bases remained unmatched. The CDR3 consists of 14 residues. Germline CDR1 is SGHNT and CDR2 is YYREEE (reference sequence). CDR3 region: CASSHRQGRDEQYF. The CDR3 DNA reads TGTGCCAGCAGCCACCGACAGGGCCGCGACGAGCAGTACTTC.

V and J are TRBV29-1 and TRBJ2-7, with D possibly TRBD2 on 6 matching bases. V dropped 6 bases and J dropped 1 base, with 16 bases sitting between them. CDR1 and CDR2 (germline): SQVTM, ANQGSEA. The CDR3 has 14 residues. CDR3 sequence reads: CSVKVLAQSYEQYF. DNA for the CDR3: TGCAGCGTGAAGGTACTAGCCCAATCCTACGAGCAGTACTTC.

The chain is built from TRBV7-9 and TRBJ2-2; D is possibly TRBD2 (5 bases). CDR1 is SEHNR and CDR2 is FQNEAQ in the germline V gene (reference sequence). The V gene lost 5 bases and the J gene lost 6 bases, with 7 bases spanning the gap. This CDR3 is 12 amino acids long. DNA of the CDR3: TGTGCCAGCAGCCAGGAGGCCGGGGAGCTGTTTTTT. Encoded protein: CASSQEAGELFF.

Details on this clone: Distinct nucleotide sequences in the sample also encode this CDR3. V is TRBV28 and J is TRBJ1-4, with D perhaps matching TRBD1 (6 bases). With 5 bases removed from V and 8 bases from J, the gap between germline ends came to 15 bases. CDR1 and CDR2 from the germline V gene are MDHEN and SYDVKM. The CDR3 sequence is 14 residues long. This chain's CDR3 is CASSRPRGSEKLFF. The CDR3 DNA reads TGTGCCAGCAGTCGGCCAAGGGGGTCCGAAAAACTGTTTTTT.

The V and J genes are TRBV15 and TRBJ2-5; 7 nucleotides match TRBD1. The germline CDR1 and CDR2 sequences are LNHNV and YYDKDF (reference sequence). The CDR3 has 14 residues. Unmatched junction bases numbered 4, after V lost 6 bases and J lost 0 bases. The CDR3 nucleotides are TGTGCCACCAGGAACAGGGGACACCAAGAGACCCAGTACTTC. The encoded protein is CATRNRGHQETQYF.

The CDR3 sequence: CASSSLAGVLGEQFF. For the CDR3, the DNA is TGTGCCAGCAGTTCACTAGCGGGAGTGCTGGGTGAGCAGTTCTTC. The rearrangement uses TRBV27 and TRBJ2-1; TRBD2 matches 11 bases. The germline CDR1 and CDR2 sequences are MNHEY and SMNVEV (reference sequence). The length of the CDR3 is 15 residues. The V segment lost 4 bases and the J segment 9 bases; nucleotides outside the gene matches: 8.

This rearrangement joins TRBV5-1 to TRBJ2-2, with 7 positions matching TRBD1. CDR3 length equals 12 residues. CDR1 is SGHRS and CDR2 is YFSETQ in the germline V gene. The junction had 4 bases not matched to a gene; V was cut back by 4 bases and J by 10 bases. DNA of the CDR3: TGCGCCAGCAGCGGAGACAGGGAGGAGCTGTTTTTT. This sequence encodes CASSGDREELFF.

The chain recombines TRBV6-5 with TRBJ2-1; 9 positions agree with TRBD2. Germline lookup yields CDR1 MNHEY and CDR2 SVGAGI. The CDR3 extends over 15 amino acids. The J segment lost 9 bases and the V segment lost 0 bases, leaving 6 bases of the junction unmatched. CDR3 bases: TGTGCCAGCAGTTACTCGGCGGGAGGGATGAGTGAGCAGTTCTTC. Amino acids: CASSYSAGGMSEQFF.

The chain recombines TRBV4-3 with TRBJ2-3; TRBD1 agrees at 9 bases. The CDR3 extends over 15 amino acids. Germline CDR1 reads LGHNA; CDR2 reads YSLEER. V was clipped by 5 bases and J by 4 bases; unmatched bases: 7. The CDR3 loop is CASSYRDREADTQYF. Written as DNA, the CDR3 is TGCGCCAGCAGCTACCGGGACAGGGAGGCAGATACGCAGTATTTT.

The chain links TRBV11-2 to TRBJ2-3; 8 bases map to TRBD2. The CDR3 extends over 16 amino acids. The junction had 10 bases not matched to a gene; V was cut back by 0 bases and J by 8 bases. Germline assignment: CDR1 SGHAT and CDR2 FQNNGV. CDR3 DNA sequence: TGTGCCAGCAGCTTAGATTTAGGGGGACTAGTTGGTACGCAGTATTTT. This encodes CASSLDLGGLVGTQYF.

The chain uses TRBV2 and TRBJ2-1, with 9 bases that match TRBD2. The CDR3 has 14 residues. Trimming at V came to 6 bases and at J to 1 base, leaving 1 base not matched to a gene. Germline V CDR1 and CDR2: SNHLY, FYNNEI. Written as DNA, the CDR3 is TGTGCCAGCAGAGCGGGGGGATCCTACAATGAGCAGTTCTTC. Translation: CASRAGGSYNEQFF.

The gene calls are TRBV11-2 and TRBJ1-2; the D is unclear. The CDR3 is made up of 14 amino acids. Germline-derived CDR1 and CDR2 are SGHAT and FQNNGV. V was shortened by 5 bases and J by 4 bases, with 14 bases between the two germline ends. The CDR3 sequence: CASSHIQNPYGYTF. The CDR3 DNA follows: TGTGCCAGCAGCCATATCCAGAATCCCTATGGCTACACCTTC.

The chain combines TRBV11-1 with TRBJ2-5; 10 nucleotides align to TRBD1. Germline assignment: CDR1 SGHAT and CDR2 FQDESV (reference sequence). V shed 9 bases and J 5 bases; nucleotides not matched to a gene: 15. The CDR3 totals 16 residues. The DNA of the CDR3 is TGTGCCAGTAGAGCCCCGAGCGGGACAGGGGAGGAGACCCAGTACTTC. This encodes CASRAPSGTGEETQYF.

The gene calls are TRBV20-1 and TRBJ2-7; D possibly corresponds to TRBD1 (6 bases). This CDR3 comprises 11 residues. V gave up 3 bases and J gave up 7 bases, with 10 bases separating them. Per germline, CDR1 DFQATT and CDR2 SNEGSKA (reference sequence). The CDR3 is CSARDSGEQYF. For the CDR3, the DNA is TGCAGTGCTAGGGACAGTGGTGAGCAGTACTTC.

J is TRBJ2-5 and V is TRBV28, with TRBD2 matching over 7 bases. Germline trimming cut 2 bases from V and 4 bases from J; bases unmatched to any gene: 4. CDR3 length: 14 amino acids. The germline V gene encodes CDR1 MDHEN and CDR2 SYDVKM. The CDR3 sequence: CASSLNGRGETQYF. The DNA for the CDR3 is TGTGCCAGCAGTTTAAATGGGAGGGGAGAGACCCAGTACTTC.

V usage is TRBV11-3 and J usage is TRBJ2-3; 10 nucleotides align to TRBD1. With V trimmed by 5 bases and J by 0 bases, 11 bases remained unmatched. The CDR3 extends over 18 amino acids. CDR1 SGHNT and CDR2 YENEEA come from the germline V gene. The CDR3 DNA reads TGTGCCAGCAGCCCCCGGGACAGGGGCCCTACTAGCACAGATACGCAGTATTTT. This translates into CASSPRDRGPTSTDTQYF. The variable domain in full, completed from reference TRBV11-3 and TRBJ2-3, reads EAGVVQSPRYKIIEKKQPVAFWCNPISGHNTLYWYLQNLGQGPELLIRYENEEAVDDSQLPKDRFSAERLKGVDSTLKIQPAELGDSAVYLCASSPRDRGPTSTDTQYFGPGTRLTVL.

CDR3 sequence reads: CASSLAGDRQFF. CDR3 nucleotides: TGTGCCAGCAGCCTTGCGGGTGACCGGCAGTTCTTC. The rearrangement links TRBV14 to TRBJ2-1; possible D gene TRBD2, 5 bases. CDR1 and CDR2 (germline): SGHDN, FVKESK. This CDR3 region has 12 residues. Trimming stripped 4 bases from V and 12 bases from J, with 13 bases between.

V usage is TRBV9 and J usage is TRBJ2-3, with D possibly being TRBD2 (6 bases). The germline V and J ends were trimmed by 3 bases and 5 bases, with 16 bases remaining between them. This CDR3 has 15 residues. Germline CDR1 and CDR2: SGDLS and YYNGEE. CDR3: CASSARGRGIDTQYF. The CDR3 DNA sequence: TGTGCCAGCAGCGCCCGCGGGCGGGGTATAGATACGCAGTATTTT. The entire variable domain, with the rest obtained from reference TRBV9 and TRBJ2-3, is as follows: DSGVTQTPKHLITATGQRVTLRCSPRSGDLSVYWYQQSLDQGLQFLIQYYNGEERAKGNILERFSAQQFPDLHSELNLSSLELGDSALYFCASSARGRGIDTQYFGPGTRLTVL.

This chain uses TRBV27 with TRBJ2-3; D may be TRBD2 (6 bases). The V gene's germline CDR1 is MNHEY and CDR2 SMNVEV (reference sequence). This CDR3 spans 18 amino acids. V lost 7 bases to trimming and J lost 4 bases, with 27 bases between them. CDR3 sequence (DNA): TGTGCCAGCACCCCCACCTCCGGGAGACGGATCACAGCAGATACGCAGTATTTT. Amino acids: CASTPTSGRRITADTQYF.

The CDR3 loop reads CASKEGDRVEFEKLFF. CDR3 coding DNA: TGTGCCAGCAAGGAAGGGGACAGGGTGGAATTTGAAAAACTGTTTTTT. The rearrangement uses TRBV21-1 and TRBJ1-4; the table's D call, TRBD1, was not checked against the DNA. TRBV21-1 is an annotated pseudogene. CDR3 length: 16 residues.

This chain uses TRBV21-1 with TRBJ2-3; the D call TRBD1 from the table was never checked on the DNA. TRBV21-1 is noted as a pseudogene. CDR3 length equals 12 residues. CDR3 in DNA: TGTGCCAGCAGCAAAGAGGGCGACAGGCGCGATTTT. This sequence encodes CASSKEGDRRDF.

The chain combines TRBV5-1 with TRBJ2-2; D possibly corresponds to TRBD2 (5 bases). V was trimmed by 4 bases and J by 4 bases, leaving 17 bases between them. The CDR3 covers 16 residues. Looked up from germline, CDR1 is SGHRS and CDR2 is YFSETQ. Here the CDR3 reads CASSPGLGGGTGELFF. CDR3 sequence (DNA): TGCGCCAGCAGCCCAGGTCTAGGAGGCGGCACCGGGGAGCTGTTTTTT.

The chain recombines TRBV5-4 with TRBJ2-3, with 7 bases matching TRBD2. Germline V gene data show CDR1 as SGHNT and CDR2 as YYREEE (reference sequence). V was clipped by 1 base and J by 1 base; unmatched bases: 6. CDR3 length equals 16 residues. The DNA of the CDR3 is TGTGCCAGCAGCTTGAGGAGGCTAGCGGGCACAGATACGCAGTATTTT. Amino acid sequence: CASSLRRLAGTDTQYF.

The rearrangement uses TRBV27 and TRBJ1-2; D is perhaps TRBD1 (5 bases). V gave up 2 bases and J gave up 3 bases, with 7 bases separating them. Germline V gene sequence: CDR1 MNHEY, CDR2 SMNVEV (reference sequence). The CDR3 extends over 13 amino acids. The CDR3: CASSLGGYYGYTF. In DNA, the CDR3 is TGTGCCAGCAGTTTAGGGGGGTACTATGGCTACACCTTC.